This T cell receptor beta chain was observed in a study of graft-versus-host responses after intestinal transplantation. Study context: Each of the recipients got a multivisceral, liver-intestinal, or isolated intestinal transplant. For two to four years after anti-thymocyte globulin induction, all recipients took tacrolimus and steroids. Points from the study as a whole: Recipient-marrow GvH clones were detected, some having first appeared in ileum or blood. Declining HvG levels early post-transplant were linked to peak circulating GvH clone levels.

Note on this clone: Its antigen is not known.

Using immunoSEQ multiplex PCR, the repertoire was profiled, and TCRdb retains in-frame clones only, with some absent. Of 65,000 to 90,000 clones in the sample, around 93% are singletons; the top ten hold 7% to 8.5%. V was clipped by 6 bases and J by 5 bases, with 22 bases between them. Germline CDR1 GTSNPN, CDR2 SVGIG (reference sequence). The CDR3 contains 16 residues. The chain employs TRBV30 and TRBJ1-4; perhaps TRBD1 as D (5 bases). The sequence was obtained from a human donor who was the organ donor for an intestinal transplant. The sample was unstimulated CD8+ T cells sorted from spleen or lymph node cells, taken before transplant. This CDR3 reads CACPDPQGGKNEKLFF. The CDR3 region has the DNA TGTGCCTGCCCAGACCCCCAGGGCGGAAAAAATGAAAAACTGTTTTTT. The full variable domain, in which reference TRBV30 and TRBJ1-4 provide the parts outside the CDR3, is SQTIHQWPATLVQPVGSPLSLECTVEGTSNPNLYWYRQAAGRGLQLLFYSVGIGQISSEVPQNLSASRPQDRQFILSSKKLLLSDSGFYLCACPDPQGGKNEKLFFGSGTQLSVL.